These T cell receptor beta chains were read from a single sample in a study of early T cells in non-severe SARS-CoV-2 infection. TCRdb re-called the 5' RACE reads with MiXCR, one entry per CDR3 protein. The sample has about 52,000 distinct CDR3 sequences, approximately 9.9% seen once; the top ten hold over 10%. The sample comprised whole blood. The receptor source for this set is an adult who was a healthcare worker with PCR-confirmed SARS-CoV-2 infection or an uninfected control (not recorded which). The CDR3 runs from the conserved cysteine through the conserved F or W.

CDR3: CSAREGLLAGGHLDTQYF
V: TRBV20-1

CDR3: CASSYGHRNNYGYTF
V: TRBV5-4

CDR3: CASMGGANEKLFF
V: TRBV28

CDR3: CASKGPDYNEQFF
V: TRBV2

CDR3: CASSYSTDRIQFF
V: TRBV6-2/TRBV6-3

CDR3: CASSSLYSPRRGGNQPQHF
V: TRBV28

CDR3: CASSRLQENTEAFF
V: TRBV11-1

CDR3: CASSPSWGPTF
V: TRBV7-9

CDR3: CASSLWGDSADEQYF
V: TRBV5-1

CDR3: CSVVKFFHGGAMNTEAFF
V: TRBV29-1

CDR3: CATSAYRDHEAFF
V: TRBV15

CDR3: CASRTGQGTEAFF
V: TRBV18

CDR3: CASNSEGQGASYTF
V: TRBV27

CDR3: CASSPKGGGGLSYNEQFF
V: TRBV27

CDR3: CASSYGVSSYNEQFF
V: TRBV6-6

CDR3: CASSEGPATDTQYF
V: TRBV2

CDR3: CASSPEVGSYEQYF
V: TRBV19

CDR3: CSVKGREPFYEQYF
V: TRBV20-1

CDR3: CASSSLPGTSGREKDTQYF
V: TRBV18

CDR3: CASTRLAGQEDTQYF
V: TRBV6-1

CDR3: CASTPEGKGNQPQHF
V: TRBV6-2/TRBV6-3

CDR3: CASSQVEDTQYF
V: TRBV4-1

CDR3: CASSRENSPLHF
V: TRBV4-3

CDR3: CASSFQGAEKLFF
V: TRBV5-1

CDR3: CASSLWGRDRRETEAFF
V: TRBV5-6

CDR3: CASSRQGSFQPQHF
V: TRBV7-8

CDR3: CASSLGQGHRNSPLHF
V: TRBV2

CDR3: CASSPRWSAGELFF
V: TRBV13

CDR3: CASRSGTGGDYTQYF
V: TRBV6-5

CDR3: CASSLGKGWDEQYF
V: TRBV9

CDR3: CASSLVPGAYEQYF
V: TRBV7-8

CDR3: CASSLNRGLGNTIYF
V: TRBV7-2

CDR3: CASRQSRSTDTQYF
V: TRBV6-2/TRBV6-3

CDR3: CASSYAGTGELFF
V: TRBV6-2/TRBV6-3

CDR3: CASSSASGSLNEQFF
V: TRBV7-2

CDR3: CASSEYDRMNTEAFF
V: TRBV25-1

CDR3: CSPSDGYNEQFF
V: TRBV29-1

CDR3: CASSQGRGGNQPQHF
V: TRBV4-3

CDR3: CASSPLDGPYEQYF
V: TRBV5-6

CDR3: CASSLGVPGTHDSYNEQFF
V: TRBV5-4

CDR3: CSARLSTSATYNEQFF
V: TRBV20-1

CDR3: CASSLELGTSLSNEQFF
V: TRBV11-2

CDR3: CSANGAGPDTQYF
V: TRBV20-1

CDR3: CASSPLAWLGGEQFF
V: TRBV5-6

CDR3: CASSQDPQASGGEQYF
V: TRBV4-3